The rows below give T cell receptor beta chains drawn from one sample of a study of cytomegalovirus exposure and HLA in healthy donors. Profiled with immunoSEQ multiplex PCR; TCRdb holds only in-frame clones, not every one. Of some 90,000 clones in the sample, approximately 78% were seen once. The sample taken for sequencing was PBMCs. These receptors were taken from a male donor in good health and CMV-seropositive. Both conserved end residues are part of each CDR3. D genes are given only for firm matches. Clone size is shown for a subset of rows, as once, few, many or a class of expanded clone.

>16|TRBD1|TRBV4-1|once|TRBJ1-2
TGCGCCAGCAGCCAAACCGGGACAGAAGCTAACTATGGCTACACCTTC
CASSQTGTEANYGYTF
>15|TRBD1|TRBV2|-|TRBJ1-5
TGTGCCAGCAGTGAAAACAGGGGGGTCAATCAGCCCCAGCATTTT
CASSENRGVNQPQHF
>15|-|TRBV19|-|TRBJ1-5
TGTGCCAGTAAAATCGGAGGGATCCGCAATCAGCCCCAGCATTTT
CASKIGGIRNQPQHF
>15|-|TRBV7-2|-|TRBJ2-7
TGTGCCAGCAGCTTAGAATGGGGGCGGCCCTACGAGCAGTACTTC
CASSLEWGRPYEQYF
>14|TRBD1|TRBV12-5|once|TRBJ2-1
TGTGCTAGTGGTTTTGCAGGGGGCTTGAATGAGCAGTTCTTC
CASGFAGGLNEQFF
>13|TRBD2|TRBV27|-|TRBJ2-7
TGTGCCAGCAGTTTGTCAGCGGGGTACGAGCAGTACTTC
CASSLSAGYEQYF
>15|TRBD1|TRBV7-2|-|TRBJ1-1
TGTGCCAGCAGCCCCGGGACAGGGGGCGGCACTGAAGCTTTCTTT
CASSPGTGGGTEAFF
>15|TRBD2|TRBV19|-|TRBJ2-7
TGTGCCAGTAGTATAGGTTCGGGAGGGCCCTACGAGCAGTACTTC
CASSIGSGGPYEQYF
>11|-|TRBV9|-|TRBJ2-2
TGTGCCAGCAGCCTTACCGGGGAGCTGTTTTTT
CASSLTGELFF
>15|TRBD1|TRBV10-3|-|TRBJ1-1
TGTGCCATCAGTGAAACAGGGGGGGCGAACACTGAAGCTTTCTTT
CAISETGGANTEAFF
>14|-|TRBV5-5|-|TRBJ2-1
TGTGCCAGCAGCTTAGGGGGATTTTACAATGAGCAGTTCTTC
CASSLGGFYNEQFF
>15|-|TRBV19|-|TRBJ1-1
TGTGCCAGTAGTATACCCAGGGGACTGAACACTGAAGCTTTCTTT
CASSIPRGLNTEAFF
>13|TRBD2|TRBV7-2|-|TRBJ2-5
TGTGCCAGCAGCCAAACTAGCGAAGAGACCCAGTACTTC
CASSQTSEETQYF
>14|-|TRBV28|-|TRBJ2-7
TGTGCCAGCAGTTCGGGGGGCCTCTCCTACGAGCAGTACTTC
CASSSGGLSYEQYF
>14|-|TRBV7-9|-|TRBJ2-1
TGTGCCAGCAGCCAATGGGACTGGTACAATGAGCAGTTCTTC
CASSQWDWYNEQFF
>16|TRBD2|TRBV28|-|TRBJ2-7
TGTGCCAGCAGTTCTCCCGGGACTAGCGGCTCCTACGAGCAGTACTTC
CASSSPGTSGSYEQYF
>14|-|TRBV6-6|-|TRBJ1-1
TGTGCCAGCAGTACGGCCCCGCTGAGGACTGAAGCTTTCTTT
CASSTAPLRTEAFF
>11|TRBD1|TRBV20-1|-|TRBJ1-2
TGCAGTGCACGGACAGGGGATGGCTACACCTTC
CSARTGDGYTF
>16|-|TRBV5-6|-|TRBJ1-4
TGTGCCAGCAGCCTCGGCGAGGGGGCAACTAATGAAAAACTGTTTTTT
CASSLGEGATNEKLFF
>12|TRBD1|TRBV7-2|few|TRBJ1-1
TGTGCCAGCAGGGACAGGTACACTGAAGCTTTCTTT
CASRDRYTEAFF
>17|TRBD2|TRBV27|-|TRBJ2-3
TGTGCCAGCAGTTTTCTCCCTACGACTAGCGCCTCGGATACGCAGTATTTT
CASSFLPTTSASDTQYF
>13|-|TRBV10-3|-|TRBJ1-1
TGTGCCATCAGTGGACAGCAAAAAAGTGAAGCTTTCTTT
CAISGQQKSEAFF
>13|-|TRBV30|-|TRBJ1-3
TGTGCCTGGATGGCCCGCTCTGGAAACACCATATATTTT
CAWMARSGNTIYF
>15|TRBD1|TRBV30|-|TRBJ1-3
TGTGCCTGGACTAGGGACAGGGTAACTGGAAACGCCATATATTTT
CAWTRDRVTGNAIYF
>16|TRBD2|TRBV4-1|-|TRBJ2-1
TGCGCCAGCAGCCTCCTTCTGCCGCAGGGAGGGGATGAGCAGTTCTTC
CASSLLLPQGGDEQFF
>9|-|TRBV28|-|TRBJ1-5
TGTGCAAGGGGGCAGCCCCAGCATTTT
CARGQPQHF
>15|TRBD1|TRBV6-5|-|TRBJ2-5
TGTGCCAGCAGAGGGACAGGGACTTTTTGGGAGACCCAGTACTTC
CASRGTGTFWETQYF
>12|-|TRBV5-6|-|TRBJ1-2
TGTGCCAGCACCTCTTCGGGATATGGCTACACCTTC
CASTSSGYGYTF
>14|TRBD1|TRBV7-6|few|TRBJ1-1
TGTGCCAGCAGCTCCTCAGGGGGGACCACTGAAGCTTTCTTT
CASSSSGGTTEAFF
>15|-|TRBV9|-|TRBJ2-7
TGTGCCAGCAGCCGTGACCCAACAGTGGCCTACGAGCAGTACTTC
CASSRDPTVAYEQYF
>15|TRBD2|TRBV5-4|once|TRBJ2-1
TGTGCCAGCAGCTCACCTAGCGGGGAGAACAATGAGCAGTTCTTC
CASSSPSGENNEQFF
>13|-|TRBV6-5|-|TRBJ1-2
TGTGCCAGCTTTACAACGGGGGTCTATGGCTACACCTTC
CASFTTGVYGYTF
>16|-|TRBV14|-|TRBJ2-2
TGTGCCAGCAGCTGGACCGGGACACAAAACACCGGGGAGCTGTTTTTT
CASSWTGTQNTGELFF
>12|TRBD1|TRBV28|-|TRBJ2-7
TGTGCCACCGACAGGGTTGGGTACGAGCAGTACTTC
CATDRVGYEQYF
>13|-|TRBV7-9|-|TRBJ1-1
TGTGCCAGCAGCCTTTCAAGGGGCACTGAAGCTTTCTTT
CASSLSRGTEAFF
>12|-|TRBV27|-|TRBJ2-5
TGTGCCAGCAGCACCCTCGGAGAGACCCAGTACTTC
CASSTLGETQYF
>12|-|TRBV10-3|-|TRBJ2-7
TGTGCCATCAGCACAGCGGACTACGAGCAGTACTTC
CAISTADYEQYF
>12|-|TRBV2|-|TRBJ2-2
TGTGCCACCCTCCGAGGGACCGGGGAGCTGTTTTTT
CATLRGTGELFF
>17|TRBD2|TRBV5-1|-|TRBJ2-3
TGCGCCAGCCGAAATGTGATTACTAGCGGGAGCGGGGATACGCAGTATTTT
CASRNVITSGSGDTQYF
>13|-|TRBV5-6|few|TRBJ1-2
TGTGCCAGCAGCTTGCCAGTCCCACGTGGCTACACCTTC
CASSLPVPRGYTF
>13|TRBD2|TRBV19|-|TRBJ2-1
TGTGCCAGTACCCGAAGCGGGGGCCGTGAGCAGTTCTTC
CASTRSGGREQFF
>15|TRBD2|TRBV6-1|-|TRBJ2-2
TGTGCCAGCAGTGCCTGGACTAGCTTCACCGGGGAGCTGTTTTTT
CASSAWTSFTGELFF
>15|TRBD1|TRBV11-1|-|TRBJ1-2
TGTGCCAGCACCCCGGGACAGGGTGTAGGCTATGGCTACACCTTC
CASTPGQGVGYGYTF
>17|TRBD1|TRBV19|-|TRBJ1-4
TGTGCCAGTAGTATAGACCGGGACAGATCAACTAATGAAAAACTGTTTTTT
CASSIDRDRSTNEKLFF
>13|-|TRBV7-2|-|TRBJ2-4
TGTGCCAGCAGCTTAGGGCTCTCAGACATTCAGTACTTC
CASSLGLSDIQYF
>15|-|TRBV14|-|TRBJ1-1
TGTGCCAGCAGCCACTCGACAGCATTGAACACTGAAGCTTTCTTT
CASSHSTALNTEAFF
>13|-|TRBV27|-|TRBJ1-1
TGTGCCAGCACGCCAGCTCAGGGGACTGAAGCTTTCTTT
CASTPAQGTEAFF
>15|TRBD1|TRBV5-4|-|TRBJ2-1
TGTGCCACGGAACCGGGACAGGGAAGACCCGGTGAGCAGTTCTTC
CATEPGQGRPGEQFF
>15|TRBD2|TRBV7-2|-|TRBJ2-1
TGTGCCAGCAGCACCAGCGGGAGATGGGCCAATGAGCAGTTCTTC
CASSTSGRWANEQFF
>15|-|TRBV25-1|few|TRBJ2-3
TGTGCCAGCAGTGAAGGAATGACACTCGCAGATACGCAGTATTTT
CASSEGMTLADTQYF
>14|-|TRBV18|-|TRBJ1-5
TGTGCCAGCTCAGGCAGGGATAGCAATCAGCCCCAGCATTTT
CASSGRDSNQPQHF
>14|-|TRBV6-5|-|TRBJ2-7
TGTGCCAGCAGTTACTCGCGGACTTTGTACGAGCAGTACTTC
CASSYSRTLYEQYF
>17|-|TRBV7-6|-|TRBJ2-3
TGTGCCAGCAGCTTAATGATCCGGGAGAGGGGCACAGATACGCAGTATTTT
CASSLMIRERGTDTQYF
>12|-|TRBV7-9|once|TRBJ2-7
TGTGCCAGCAGCTTCCAAACCTACGAGCAGTACTTC
CASSFQTYEQYF
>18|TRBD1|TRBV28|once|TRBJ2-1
TGTGCCAGCAGTTCTCCTACGACAGGGGCCAGCTCCTACAATGAGCAGTTCTTC
CASSSPTTGASSYNEQFF
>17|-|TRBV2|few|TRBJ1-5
TGTGCCAGCAGGGAACGGGGAGGGCCTTATAGCAATCAGCCCCAGCATTTT
CASRERGGPYSNQPQHF
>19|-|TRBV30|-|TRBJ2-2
TGTGCCTGGAGTGTTTACCGTTGGAACCCCTCCACGCGGACCGGGGAGCTGTTTTTT
CAWSVYRWNPSTRTGELFF
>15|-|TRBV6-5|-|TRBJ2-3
TGTGCCAGCAGTTTTCGGGGGGCGAGCACAGATACGCAGTATTTT
CASSFRGASTDTQYF
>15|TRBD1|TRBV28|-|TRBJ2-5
TGTGCCAGCAGTTCGTCCGGGACAGGGCTAGAGACCCAGTACTTC
CASSSSGTGLETQYF